This TCR beta chain came from a study of OX40 agonist ivuxolimab in advanced cancers. General study findings and limits: The authors also found low normalized T-cell clonal expansion in some nonresponders.

Here immunoSEQ multiplex PCR was the method, and the copy in TCRdb shows in-frame clones only, minus some. The data hold approximately 80,000 clones, with 85% observed a single time. The table lists this clone with a few counts. Antigen unknown. The CDR3 runs 13 residues. V dropped 6 bases and J dropped 1 base, with 9 bases sitting between them. CDR1 and CDR2 from the germline V gene are KGHSH and LQKENI. The sequencing used CD4+ or CD8+ T cells sorted from blood, collected in a trial of the OX40 agonist ivuxolimab. The genes are TRBV18 and TRBJ1-1; D not resolved. This receptor was obtained from an adult with an advanced solid tumor such as melanoma, head and neck, liver or kidney cancer. The CDR3 sequence: CASSAARNTEAFF. Here the CDR3 DNA reads TGTGCCAGCTCGGCCGCAAGGAACACTGAAGCTTTCTTT.